Sequencing of this TCR beta chain was carried out in a study of blood T cell repertoires in COVID-19. Overall study: Some COVID-19 samples were acute and others convalescent; all came from the United States, Italy and Spain. T cells, B-cell-depleted T cells, or PBMCs provided the cDNA or gDNA that served as material.

In the study's own analysis: Amplification of reference gene primers was used by the study to estimate nucleated cell counts. Libraries were prepared by immunoSEQ multiplex PCR; TCRdb keeps only in-frame clonotypes and omits some of them. V and J calls and clone size come straight from that table; D and trimming were deduced from the DNA. Found here are over 250,000 clones, more than 75% of them singletons; the top ten hold around 2.5%. This CDR3 is built from 13 residues. CDR1 is SGHNT, CDR2 YYREEE, per germline (reference sequence). V lost 2 bases to trimming and J lost 7 bases, with 10 bases between them.

The receptor was derived from a woman between 50 and 59 years old with acute or convalescent COVID-19. The chain recombines TRBV5-4 with TRBJ2-1; maybe TRBD1 (5 bases). Material for sequencing was peripheral blood. CDR3 DNA: TGTGCCAGCAGCTTTGGGGCTAAGAATGAGCAGTTCTTC. Translated, it gives CASSFGAKNEQFF.